This TCR beta chain is drawn from a study of blood T cell repertoires in COVID-19. Overall study: Nucleic acid was either cDNA or gDNA, and it came from T cells, B-cell-depleted T cells, or PBMCs.

Per the authors' pipeline: Estimation of nucleated cell counts was performed using reference gene primer amplification. Data came from immunoSEQ multiplex PCR; TCRdb stores just in-frame clones and leaves some out. V and J calls and clone size are copied from that table; D and trimming were computed from the DNA. The table shows some 180,000 clones, with roughly four fifths occurring only once. Sequencing used peripheral blood. The TCR was taken from a woman between 35 and 50 years old with COVID-19, enrolled during active disease.

CDR3 sequence: CATSALGAGGRDTQYF. The CDR3 nucleotides are TGTGCCACCAGTGCCCTAGGGGCGGGAGGCAGAGATACGCAGTATTTT. The chain carries TRBV24-1 and TRBJ2-3, with 8 bases lining up with TRBD2. From germline, CDR1 is KGHDR and CDR2 SFDVKD. This CDR3 is 16 amino acids long. After removal of 5 bases from V and 5 bases from J, the junction contained 11 bases not matched to a gene.